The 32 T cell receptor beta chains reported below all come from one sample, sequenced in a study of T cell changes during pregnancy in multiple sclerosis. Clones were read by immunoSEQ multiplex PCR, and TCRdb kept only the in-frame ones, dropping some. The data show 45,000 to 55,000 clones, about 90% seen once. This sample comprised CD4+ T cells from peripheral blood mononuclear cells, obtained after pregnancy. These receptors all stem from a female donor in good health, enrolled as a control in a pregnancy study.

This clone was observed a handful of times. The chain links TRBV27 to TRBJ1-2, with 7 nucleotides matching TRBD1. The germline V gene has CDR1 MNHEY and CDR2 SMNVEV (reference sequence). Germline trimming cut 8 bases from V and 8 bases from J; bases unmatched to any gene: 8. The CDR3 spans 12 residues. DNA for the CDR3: TGTGCCAGCTCCGACAGGGTGAAAGGCTACACCTTC. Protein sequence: CASSDRVKGYTF.

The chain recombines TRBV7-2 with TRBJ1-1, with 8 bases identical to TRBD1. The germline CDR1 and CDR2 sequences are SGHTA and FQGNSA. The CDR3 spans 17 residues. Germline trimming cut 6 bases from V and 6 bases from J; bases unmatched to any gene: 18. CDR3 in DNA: TGTGCCAGCAGACTAAGGGGGACAGGTCTCGGGAGCGCTGAAGCTTTCTTT. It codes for CASRLRGTGLGSAEAFF.

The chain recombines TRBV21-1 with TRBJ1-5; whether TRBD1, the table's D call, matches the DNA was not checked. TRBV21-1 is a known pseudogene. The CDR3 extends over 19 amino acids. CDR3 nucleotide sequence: TGTGCCAGCAGCCCTCCCGGGACAGTGACTTACACGGGCTATCAGCCCCAGCATTTT. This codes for CASSPPGTVTYTGYQPQHF.

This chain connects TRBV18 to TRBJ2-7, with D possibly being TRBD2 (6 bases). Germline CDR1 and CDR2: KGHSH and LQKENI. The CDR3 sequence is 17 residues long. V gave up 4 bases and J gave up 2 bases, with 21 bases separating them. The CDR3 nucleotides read TGTGCCAGCTCACAAACCGGGACTTCCCACTTCACCTACGAGCAGTACTTC. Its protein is CASSQTGTSHFTYEQYF.

The CDR3 bases are TGCGCCAGCAGCTTGGCCGGGAACACTGAAGCTTTCTTT. It translates to CASSLAGNTEAFF. The chain joins TRBV5-1 to TRBJ1-1; D call uncertain. Germline loops: CDR1 SGHRS, CDR2 YFSETQ. The CDR3 runs 13 residues. V lost 0 bases and J 1 base, leaving 4 bases between the germline ends. The variable domain in full, with the rest retrieved from reference TRBV5-1 and TRBJ1-1, is KAGVTQTPRYLIKTRGQQVTLSCSPISGHRSVSWYQQTPGQGLQFLFEYFSETQRNKGNFPGRFSGRQFSNSRSEMNVSTLELGDSALYLCASSLAGNTEAFFGQGTRLTVV.

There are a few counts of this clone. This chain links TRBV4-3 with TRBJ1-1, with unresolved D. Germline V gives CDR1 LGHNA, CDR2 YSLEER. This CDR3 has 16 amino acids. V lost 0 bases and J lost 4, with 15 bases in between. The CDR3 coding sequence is TGCGCCAGCAGCCAAGATCCGGGTGGAGGAGCCACTGAAGCTTTCTTT. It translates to CASSQDPGGGATEAFF.

CDR3 bases: TGTGCCAGCAGCTTGGGGCACAGTGGGGAAAAACTGTTTTTT. This translates into CASSLGHSGEKLFF. This chain links TRBV7-8 with TRBJ1-4; D is possibly TRBD1 (5 bases). Germline V gene data show CDR1 as SGHVS and CDR2 as FQNEAQ. The CDR3 has 14 residues. The V end was cut by 3 bases, the J end by 8 bases, with 13 bases between.

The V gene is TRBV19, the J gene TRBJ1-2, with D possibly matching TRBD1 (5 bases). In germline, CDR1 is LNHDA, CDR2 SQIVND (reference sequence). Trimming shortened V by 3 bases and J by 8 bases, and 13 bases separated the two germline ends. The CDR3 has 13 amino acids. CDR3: CASSIMAGIGYTF. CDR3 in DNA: TGTGCCAGTAGTATCATGGCAGGGATCGGCTACACCTTC.

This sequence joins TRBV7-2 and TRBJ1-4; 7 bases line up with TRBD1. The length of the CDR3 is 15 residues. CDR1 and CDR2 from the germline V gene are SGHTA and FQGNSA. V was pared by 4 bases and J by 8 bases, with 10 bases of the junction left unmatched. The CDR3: CASSYRQGGGEKLFF. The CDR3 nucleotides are TGTGCCAGCAGCTACCGACAGGGTGGCGGCGAAAAACTGTTTTTT.

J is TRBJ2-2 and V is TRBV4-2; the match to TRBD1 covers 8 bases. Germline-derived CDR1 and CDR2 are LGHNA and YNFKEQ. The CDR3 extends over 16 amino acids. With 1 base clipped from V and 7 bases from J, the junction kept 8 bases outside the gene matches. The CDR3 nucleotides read TGTGCCAGCAGCCAAGCGGAAAACAGGGGGGACGGGGAGCTGTTTTTT. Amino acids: CASSQAENRGDGELFF.

This chain's CDR3 is CAWNLAGVGDTQYF. The DNA of the CDR3 is TGTGCCTGGAATCTAGCGGGGGTGGGAGATACGCAGTATTTT. V gene TRBV30 combines with J gene TRBJ2-3; 10 bases line up with TRBD2. Germline CDR1 reads GTSNPN; CDR2 reads SVGIG (reference sequence). V shed 4 bases and J 5 bases; nucleotides not matched to a gene: 6. The CDR3 extends over 14 amino acids.

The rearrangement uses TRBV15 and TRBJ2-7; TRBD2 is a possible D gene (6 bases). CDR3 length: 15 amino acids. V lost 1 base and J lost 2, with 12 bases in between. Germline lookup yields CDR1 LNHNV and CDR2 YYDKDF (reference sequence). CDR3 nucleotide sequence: TGTGCCACCAGCAGAGGCCCGACGGGGGCCTACGAGCAGTACTTC. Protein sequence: CATSRGPTGAYEQYF.

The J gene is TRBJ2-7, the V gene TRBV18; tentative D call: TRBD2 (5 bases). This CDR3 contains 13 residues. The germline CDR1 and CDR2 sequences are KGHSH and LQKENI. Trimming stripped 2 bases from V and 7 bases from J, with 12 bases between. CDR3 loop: CASSPTTGSEQYF. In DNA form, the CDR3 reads TGTGCCAGCTCACCAACCACGGGATCTGAGCAGTACTTC.

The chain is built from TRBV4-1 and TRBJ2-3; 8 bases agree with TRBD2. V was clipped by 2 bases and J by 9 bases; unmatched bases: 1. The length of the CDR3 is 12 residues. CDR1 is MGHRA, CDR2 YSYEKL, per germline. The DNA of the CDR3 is TGCGCCAGCAGCCAAATAGCGGGGACGCAGTATTTT. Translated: CASSQIAGTQYF.

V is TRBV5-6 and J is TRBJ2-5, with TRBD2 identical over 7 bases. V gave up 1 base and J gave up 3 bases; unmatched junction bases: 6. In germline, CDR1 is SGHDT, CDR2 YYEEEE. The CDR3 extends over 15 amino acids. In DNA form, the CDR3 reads TGTGCCAGCAGCTTGACCGGCAGCGGGGAAGAGACCCAGTACTTC. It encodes CASSLTGSGEETQYF.

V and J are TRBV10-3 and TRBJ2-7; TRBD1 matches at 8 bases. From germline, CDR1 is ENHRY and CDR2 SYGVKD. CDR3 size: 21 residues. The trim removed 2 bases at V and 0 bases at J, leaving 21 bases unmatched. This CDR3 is CAISEPYSYRTGGRNSYEQYF. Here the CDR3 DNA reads TGTGCCATCAGTGAGCCTTATTCTTATCGCACAGGGGGACGAAACTCCTACGAGCAGTACTTC.

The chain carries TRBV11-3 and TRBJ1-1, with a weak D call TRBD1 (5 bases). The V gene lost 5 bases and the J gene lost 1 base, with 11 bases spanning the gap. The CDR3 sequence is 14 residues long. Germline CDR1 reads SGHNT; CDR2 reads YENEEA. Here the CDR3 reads CASSRGGSNTEAFF. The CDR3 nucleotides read TGTGCCAGCAGCCGCGGGGGGTCGAACACTGAAGCTTTCTTT.

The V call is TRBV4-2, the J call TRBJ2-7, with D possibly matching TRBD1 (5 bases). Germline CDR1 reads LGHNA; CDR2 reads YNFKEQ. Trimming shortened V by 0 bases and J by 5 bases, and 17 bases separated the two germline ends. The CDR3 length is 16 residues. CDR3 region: CASSQDLRQGGHEQYF. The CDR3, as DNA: TGTGCCAGCAGCCAAGATCTCAGGCAGGGTGGCCACGAGCAGTACTTC.

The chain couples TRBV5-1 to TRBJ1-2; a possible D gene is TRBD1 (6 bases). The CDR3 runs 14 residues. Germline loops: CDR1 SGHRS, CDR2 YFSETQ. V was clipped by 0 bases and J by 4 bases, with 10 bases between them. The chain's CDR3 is CASSLEGGGYGYTF. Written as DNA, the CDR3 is TGCGCCAGCAGCTTGGAAGGGGGGGGCTATGGCTACACCTTC.

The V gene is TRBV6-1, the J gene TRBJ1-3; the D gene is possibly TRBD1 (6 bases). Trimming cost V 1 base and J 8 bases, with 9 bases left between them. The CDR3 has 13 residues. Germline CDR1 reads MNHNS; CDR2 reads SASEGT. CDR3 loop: CASSEGQADTIYF. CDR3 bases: TGTGCCAGCAGTGAAGGACAGGCGGACACCATATATTTT.

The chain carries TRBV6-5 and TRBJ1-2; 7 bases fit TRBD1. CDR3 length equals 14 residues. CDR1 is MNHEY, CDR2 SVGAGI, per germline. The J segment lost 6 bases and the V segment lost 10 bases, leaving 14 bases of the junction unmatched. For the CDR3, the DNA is TGTGCCACCTTAGGGGACAGACATACACATGGCTACACCTTC. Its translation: CATLGDRHTHGYTF.

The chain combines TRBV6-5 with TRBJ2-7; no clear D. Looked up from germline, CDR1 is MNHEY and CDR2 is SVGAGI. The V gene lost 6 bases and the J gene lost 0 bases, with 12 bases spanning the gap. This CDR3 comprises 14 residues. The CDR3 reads CASRSKTFSYEQYF. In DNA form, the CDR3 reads TGTGCCAGCAGATCTAAGACATTCTCCTACGAGCAGTACTTC.

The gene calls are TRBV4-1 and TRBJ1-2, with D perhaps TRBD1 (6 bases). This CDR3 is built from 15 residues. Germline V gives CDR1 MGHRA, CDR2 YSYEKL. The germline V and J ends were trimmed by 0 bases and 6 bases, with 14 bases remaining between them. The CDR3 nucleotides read TGCGCCAGCAGCCAAGACACAGGGAGAAGGAATGGCTACACCTTC. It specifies CASSQDTGRRNGYTF.

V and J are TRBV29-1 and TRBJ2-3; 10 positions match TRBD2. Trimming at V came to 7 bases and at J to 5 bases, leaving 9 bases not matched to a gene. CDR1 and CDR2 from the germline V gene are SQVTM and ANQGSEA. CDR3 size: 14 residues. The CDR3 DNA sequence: TGCAGCGCCCAGCGGGGGGGCCGTAGAGATACGCAGTATTTT. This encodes CSAQRGGRRDTQYF.

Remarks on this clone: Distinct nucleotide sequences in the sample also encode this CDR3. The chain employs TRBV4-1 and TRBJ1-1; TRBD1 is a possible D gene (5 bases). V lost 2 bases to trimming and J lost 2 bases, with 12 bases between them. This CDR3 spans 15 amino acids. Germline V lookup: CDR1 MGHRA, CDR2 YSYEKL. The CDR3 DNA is TGCGCCAGCAGCCAACTGGAGACAGTTAACACTGAAGCTTTCTTT. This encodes CASSQLETVNTEAFF.

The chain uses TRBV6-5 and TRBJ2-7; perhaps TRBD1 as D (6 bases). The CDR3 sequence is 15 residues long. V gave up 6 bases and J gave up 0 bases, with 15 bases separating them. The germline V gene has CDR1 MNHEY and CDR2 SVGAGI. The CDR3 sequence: CASRNNRVSSYEQYF. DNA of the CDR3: TGTGCCAGCAGGAACAACAGGGTGAGCTCCTACGAGCAGTACTTC.

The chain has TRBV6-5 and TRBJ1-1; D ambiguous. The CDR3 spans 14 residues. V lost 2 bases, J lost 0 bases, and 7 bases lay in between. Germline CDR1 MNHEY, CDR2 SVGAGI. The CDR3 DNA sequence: TGTGCCAGCAGTTACCTAACCATGAACACTGAAGCTTTCTTT. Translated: CASSYLTMNTEAFF.

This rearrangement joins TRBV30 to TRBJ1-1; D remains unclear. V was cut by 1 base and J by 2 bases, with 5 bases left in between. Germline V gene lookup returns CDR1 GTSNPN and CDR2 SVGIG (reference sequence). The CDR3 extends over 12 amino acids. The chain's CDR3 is CAWSGGNTEAFF. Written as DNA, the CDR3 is TGTGCCTGGAGTGGCGGTAACACTGAAGCTTTCTTT.

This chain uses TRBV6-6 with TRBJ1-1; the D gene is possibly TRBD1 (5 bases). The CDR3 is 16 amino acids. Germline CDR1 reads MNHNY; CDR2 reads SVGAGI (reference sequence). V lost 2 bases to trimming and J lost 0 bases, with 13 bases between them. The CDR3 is CASSYGGAVMNTEAFF. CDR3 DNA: TGTGCCAGCAGTTACGGTGGGGCTGTCATGAACACTGAAGCTTTCTTT.

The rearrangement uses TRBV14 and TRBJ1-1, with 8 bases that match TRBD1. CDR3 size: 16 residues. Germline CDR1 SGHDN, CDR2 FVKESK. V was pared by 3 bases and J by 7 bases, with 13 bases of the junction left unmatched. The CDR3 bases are TGTGCCAGCAGCCACCCGGGACAGGCGTTAGCGATTGAAGCTTTCTTT. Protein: CASSHPGQALAIEAFF.

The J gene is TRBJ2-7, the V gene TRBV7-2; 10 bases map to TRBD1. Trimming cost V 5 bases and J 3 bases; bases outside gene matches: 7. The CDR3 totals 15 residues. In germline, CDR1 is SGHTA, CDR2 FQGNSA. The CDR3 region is CASSRTGQGIYEQYF. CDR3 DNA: TGTGCCAGCAGCCGTACGGGACAGGGGATCTACGAGCAGTACTTC.

CDR3 nucleotides: TGTGCCAGTAGTACTCAGGGCTCTGGAAACACCATATATTTT. It codes for CASSTQGSGNTIYF. The rearrangement links TRBV19 to TRBJ1-3; D possibly corresponds to TRBD1 (5 bases). This CDR3 region has 14 residues. Germline assignment: CDR1 LNHDA and CDR2 SQIVND (reference sequence). V was clipped by 4 bases and J by 0 bases, with 7 bases between them.